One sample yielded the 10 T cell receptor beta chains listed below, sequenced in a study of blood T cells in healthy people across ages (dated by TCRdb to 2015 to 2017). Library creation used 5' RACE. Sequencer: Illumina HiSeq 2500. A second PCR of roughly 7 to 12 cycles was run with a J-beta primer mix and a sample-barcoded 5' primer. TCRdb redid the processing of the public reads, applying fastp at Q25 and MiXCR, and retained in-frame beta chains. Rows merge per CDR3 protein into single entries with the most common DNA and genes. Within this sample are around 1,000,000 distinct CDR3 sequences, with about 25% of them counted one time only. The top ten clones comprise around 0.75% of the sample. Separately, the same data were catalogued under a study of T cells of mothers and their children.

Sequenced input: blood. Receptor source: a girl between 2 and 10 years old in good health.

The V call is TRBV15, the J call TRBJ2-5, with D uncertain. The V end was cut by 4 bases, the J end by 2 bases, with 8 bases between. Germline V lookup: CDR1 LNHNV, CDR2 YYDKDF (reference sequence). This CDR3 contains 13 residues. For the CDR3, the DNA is TGTGCCACCAGCAAGTGGAGACAAGAGACCCAGTACTTC. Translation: CATSKWRQETQYF. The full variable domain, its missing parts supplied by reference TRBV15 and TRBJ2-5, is DAMVIQNPRYQVTQFGKPVTLSCSQTLNHNVMYWYQQKSSQAPKLLFHYYDKDFNNEADTPDNFQSRRPNTSFCFLDIRSPGLGDTAMYLCATSKWRQETQYFGPGTRLLVL.

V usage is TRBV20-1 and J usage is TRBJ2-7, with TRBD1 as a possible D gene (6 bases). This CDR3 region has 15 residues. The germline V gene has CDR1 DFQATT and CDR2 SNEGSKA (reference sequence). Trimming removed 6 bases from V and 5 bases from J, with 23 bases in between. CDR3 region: CSAGFEDRFLHEQYF. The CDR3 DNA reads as TGCAGTGCGGGATTCGAGGACAGATTTCTCCACGAGCAGTACTTC.

CDR3 residues: CASSPRDSVNEQFF. The DNA for the CDR3 is TGTGCCAGCAGCCCCCGGGACTCTGTCAATGAGCAGTTCTTC. The chain links TRBV7-9 to TRBJ2-1, with TRBD2 as a possible D gene (6 bases). The germline gives CDR1 SEHNR, CDR2 FQNEAQ (reference sequence). This CDR3 has 14 amino acids. The V gene lost 5 bases and the J gene lost 6 bases, with 14 bases spanning the gap.

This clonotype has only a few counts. DNA of the CDR3: TGCAGTGCTTCCAAATTGGAGCGGAGCTCCTACAATGAGCAGTTCTTC. Protein sequence: CSASKLERSSYNEQFF. The gene calls are TRBV20-1 and TRBJ2-1; a possible D gene is TRBD2 (5 bases). CDR3 size: 16 residues. The V and J ends lost 5 bases and 0 bases respectively, with 17 bases between them. CDR1 is DFQATT and CDR2 is SNEGSKA in the germline V gene (reference sequence).

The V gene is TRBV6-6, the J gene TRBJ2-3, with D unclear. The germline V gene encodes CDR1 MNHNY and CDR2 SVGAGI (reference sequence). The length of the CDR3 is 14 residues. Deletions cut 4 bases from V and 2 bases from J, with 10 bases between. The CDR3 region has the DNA TGTGCCAGCAGTTCGGGTGATCCCACAGATACGCAGTATTTT. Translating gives CASSSGDPTDTQYF.

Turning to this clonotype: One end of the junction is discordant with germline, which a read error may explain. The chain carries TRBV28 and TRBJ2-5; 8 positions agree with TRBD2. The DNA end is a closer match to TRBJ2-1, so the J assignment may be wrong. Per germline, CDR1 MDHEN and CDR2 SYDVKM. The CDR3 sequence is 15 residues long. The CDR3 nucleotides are TGTGCCGGCAGTTTCCCCGGGGGGGGTGGGAATGAGCAGTTCTTC. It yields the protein CAGSFPGGGGNEQFF.

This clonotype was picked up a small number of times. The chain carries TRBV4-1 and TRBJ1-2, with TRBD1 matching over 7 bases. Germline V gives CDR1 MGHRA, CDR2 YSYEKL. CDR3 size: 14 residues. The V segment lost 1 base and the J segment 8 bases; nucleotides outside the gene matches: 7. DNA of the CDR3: TGCGCCAGCAGCCAAGTAGACAGGGTCGGGGGCTACACCTTC. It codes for CASSQVDRVGGYTF.

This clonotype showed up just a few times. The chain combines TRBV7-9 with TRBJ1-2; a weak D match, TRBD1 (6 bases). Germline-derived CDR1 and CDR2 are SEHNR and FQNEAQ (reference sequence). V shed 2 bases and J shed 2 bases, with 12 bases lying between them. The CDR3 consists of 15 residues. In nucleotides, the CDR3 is TGTGCCAGCAGCTTATTGCAGGGGACGAACTATGGCTACACCTTC. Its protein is CASSLLQGTNYGYTF.

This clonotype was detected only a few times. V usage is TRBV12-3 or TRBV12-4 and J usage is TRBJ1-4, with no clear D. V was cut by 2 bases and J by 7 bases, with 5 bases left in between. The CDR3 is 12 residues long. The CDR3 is CASSLLFEKLFF. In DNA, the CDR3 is TGTGCCAGCAGTTTACTATTTGAAAAACTGTTTTTT.

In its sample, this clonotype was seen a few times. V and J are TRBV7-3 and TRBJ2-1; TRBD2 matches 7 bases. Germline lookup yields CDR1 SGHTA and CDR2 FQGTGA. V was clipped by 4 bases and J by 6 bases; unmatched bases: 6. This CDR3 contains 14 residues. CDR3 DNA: TGTGCCAGCAGCTGGGGGGGAGCCGGCAATGAGCAGTTCTTC. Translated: CASSWGGAGNEQFF.